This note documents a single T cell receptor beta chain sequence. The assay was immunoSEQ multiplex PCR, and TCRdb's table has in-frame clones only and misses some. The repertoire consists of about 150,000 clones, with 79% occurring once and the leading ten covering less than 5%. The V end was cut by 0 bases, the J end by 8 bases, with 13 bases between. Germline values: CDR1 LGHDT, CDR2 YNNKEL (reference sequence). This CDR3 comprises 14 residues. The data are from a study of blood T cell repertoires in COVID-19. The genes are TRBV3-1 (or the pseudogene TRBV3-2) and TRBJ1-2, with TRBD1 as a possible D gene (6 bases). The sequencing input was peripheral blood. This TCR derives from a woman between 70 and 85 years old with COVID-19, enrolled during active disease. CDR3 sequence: CASSQDQGRGGYTF. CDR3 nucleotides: TGTGCCAGCAGCCAAGACCAGGGGCGCGGCGGCTACACCTTC.